This passage covers 30 T cell receptor beta chains from one sample sequenced in a study of graft-versus-host responses after intestinal transplantation (dated by TCRdb to the early 2020s). Library generation was performed with the immunoSEQ multiplex PCR assay. In its TCRdb copy, this immuneACCESS table keeps in-frame sequences only and misses some clones. Where compared with another copy, unresolved V genes explain less than half of these, and the others have no known cause. For this sample the table gives more than 15,000 clones, of which around nine tenths were detected only once. Around 53% of the sample lies in the top ten. The sample was bone marrow, taken around 120 days after transplant. The receptors derive from a human patient who received an intestinal transplant, so some T cells may come from the graft donor.

About this clone itself: A junction boundary mismatches the germline segment, possibly from a read error. The chain combines TRBV7-7 with TRBJ2-2; perhaps D is TRBD1 or TRBD2 (5 bases each). CDR1 is SSHAT and CDR2 is FNYEAQ in the germline V gene (reference sequence). This CDR3 has 14 residues. Here the CDR3 DNA reads TGTGCTAGCAGCTTACTAGACAGCACCGGGGAGCTGTTTTTT. The encoded protein is CASSLLDSTGELFF.

The chain is built from TRBV10-2 and TRBJ2-1; D assignment may be TRBD1 or TRBD2 (5 bases each). The germline CDR1 and CDR2 sequences are WSHSY and SAAADI. Trimming left V 6 bases short and J 7 bases short, with 19 bases between. The CDR3 has 15 amino acids. The CDR3 is CASRTRGDSGNEQFF. The CDR3 DNA sequence: TGCGCCAGCAGAACAAGGGGCGATTCGGGGAATGAGCAGTTCTTC.

The chain has TRBV5-8 and TRBJ1-5, with D possibly TRBD1 on 5 matching bases. CDR1 SGHTS and CDR2 YDEGEE come from the germline V gene. The CDR3 contains 15 residues. Trimming stripped 0 bases from V and 5 bases from J, with 12 bases between. The CDR3 reads CASSLGLDIYQPQHF. The DNA of the CDR3 is TGTGCCAGCAGCTTGGGGTTGGACATTTATCAGCCCCAGCATTTT.

The chain recombines TRBV6-5 with TRBJ1-5; D call uncertain. The CDR3 extends over 15 amino acids. Between the trimmed V and J ends, which lost 4 bases and 0 bases, there was a span of 10 bases. From germline, CDR1 is MNHEY and CDR2 SVGAGI. CDR3 protein: CASSLLSNSNQPQHF. The CDR3 DNA follows: TGTGCCAGCAGTTTACTCAGCAATAGCAATCAGCCCCAGCATTTT.

The CDR3 loop is CASSPTSGSYEQYF. CDR3 nucleotide sequence: TGTGCCAGCAGCCCAACTAGCGGGTCCTACGAGCAGTACTTC. This chain joins TRBV13 and TRBJ2-7; TRBD2 aligns across 9 bases. Per germline, CDR1 PRHDT and CDR2 FYEKMQ (reference sequence). Germline trimming cut 5 bases from V and 1 base from J; bases unmatched to any gene: 3. This CDR3 region has 14 residues.

V is TRBV10-2 and J is TRBJ2-1, with D perhaps assigned TRBD1 or TRBD2 (6 bases each). V was cut by 6 bases and J by 14 bases, with 14 bases left in between. CDR1 is WSHSY and CDR2 is SAAADI in the germline V gene. This CDR3 is 11 amino acids long. CDR3 region: CASRAGHQEFF. As DNA, the CDR3 is TGCGCCAGCAGGGCGGGACACCAGGAGTTCTTC.

This clone was detected only once. The rearrangement uses TRBV7-9 and TRBJ1-3, with D maybe TRBD1 (6 bases). Trimming removed 5 bases at V and 1 base at J, with 9 bases between. Germline CDR1 reads SEHNR; CDR2 reads FQNEAQ (reference sequence). The CDR3 spans 14 residues. The CDR3 loop is CASSNTGSGNTIYF. CDR3 in DNA: TGTGCCAGCAGCAATACAGGGTCTGGAAACACCATATATTTT.

The chain has TRBV7-6 and TRBJ2-5, with D maybe TRBD1 (6 bases). Germline assignment: CDR1 SGHVS and CDR2 FNYEAQ. The CDR3 sequence is 15 residues long. V was pared by 2 bases and J by 1 base, with 11 bases between. In DNA, the CDR3 is TGTGCCAGCAGCTTACTGGGGGCTAGCCAAGAGACCCAGTACTTC. It specifies CASSLLGASQETQYF.

V usage is TRBV7-3 and J usage is TRBJ2-2; tentatively, D is TRBD2 (6 bases). The V gene's germline CDR1 is SGHTA and CDR2 FQGTGA. Trimming cost V 5 bases and J 5 bases, with 12 bases left between them. CDR3 length: 14 amino acids. Here the CDR3 DNA reads TGTGCCAGCAGCCAGAGCGGAGGGACCGGGGAGCTGTTTTTT. It specifies CASSQSGGTGELFF.

The chain recombines TRBV25-1 with TRBJ2-3; no definite D call. The V and J ends lost 6 bases and 4 bases respectively, with 5 bases between them. This CDR3 region has 11 residues. The germline V gene has CDR1 MGHDK and CDR2 SYGVNS. The CDR3 DNA follows: TGTGCCAGCAGAGGGCCAGATACGCAGTATTTT. It is translated as CASRGPDTQYF.

As DNA, the CDR3 is TGCGCCAGCAGCTTGCTGGACCCCCCCTCGGGAACTGAAGCTTTCTTT. It is translated as CASSLLDPPSGTEAFF. This sequence joins TRBV5-1 and TRBJ1-1; D call uncertain. CDR1 and CDR2 from the germline V gene are SGHRS and YFSETQ. The length of the CDR3 is 16 residues. V lost 1 base, J lost 5 bases, and 18 bases lay in between.

The chain couples TRBV2 to TRBJ1-1, with TRBD1 identical over 7 bases. The CDR3 is 13 amino acids. V was pared by 7 bases and J by 4 bases, with 6 bases of the junction left unmatched. Germline V lookup: CDR1 SNHLY, CDR2 FYNNEI. The CDR3 sequence is CASKRQGGTEAFF. The CDR3 DNA follows: TGTGCCAGCAAGCGGCAGGGGGGCACTGAAGCTTTCTTT. Variable domain in full (rest from reference TRBV2 and TRBJ1-1): EPEVTQTPSHQVTQMGQEVILRCVPISNHLYFYWYRQILGQKVEFLVSFYNNEISEKSEIFDDQFSVERPDGSNFTLKIRSTKLEDSAMYFCASKRQGGTEAFFGQGTRLTVV.

This clone came up once. This chain links TRBV6-6 with TRBJ1-3; D ambiguous. Deletions cut 6 bases from V and 2 bases from J, with 14 bases between. The germline CDR1 and CDR2 sequences are MNHNY and SVGAGI (reference sequence). This CDR3 has 15 residues. This chain's CDR3 is CASSRSSGPGNTIYF. CDR3 nucleotides: TGTGCCAGCAGCCGCTCCTCCGGCCCTGGAAACACCATATATTTT.

J is TRBJ2-7 and V is TRBV11-1, with D uncertain. In germline, CDR1 is SGHAT, CDR2 FQDESV (reference sequence). Trimming took 0 bases from V and 0 from J, leaving 9 bases between them. The CDR3 totals 15 residues. The CDR3 region has the DNA TGTGCCAGCAGCTTAGCGGGCGGCCGCTCCTACGAGCAGTACTTC. It encodes CASSLAGGRSYEQYF.

J is TRBJ2-2 and V is TRBV5-4; 14 bases are a match to TRBD2. Looked up from germline, CDR1 is SGHNT and CDR2 is YYREEE (reference sequence). CDR3 length: 16 amino acids. J gave up 4 bases and V 4 bases, and 3 bases lay outside the gene matches. The CDR3 sequence: CASSTGLAGATGELFF. The CDR3 DNA reads TGTGCCAGCAGCACGGGACTAGCGGGAGCCACCGGGGAGCTGTTTTTT.

The sample holds one count of this clone. This rearrangement joins TRBV4-1 to TRBJ2-7; 12 bases are a match to TRBD2. V was clipped by 1 base and J by 3 bases; unmatched bases: 7. CDR3 length: 17 residues. Germline values: CDR1 MGHRA, CDR2 YSYEKL. CDR3 bases: TGCGCCAGCAGCCAAGTCGGACTAGCGGGAAGCTACTACGAGCAGTACTTC. Its translation is CASSQVGLAGSYYEQYF.

The rearrangement uses TRBV5-1 and TRBJ2-5; no definite D call. Germline lookup yields CDR1 SGHRS and CDR2 YFSETQ. The CDR3 contains 13 residues. Trimming removed 0 bases from V and 2 bases from J, with 5 bases in between. The CDR3 loop reads CASSLGLQETQYF. CDR3 DNA: TGCGCCAGCAGCTTGGGTCTTCAAGAGACCCAGTACTTC.

The chain employs TRBV7-2 and TRBJ2-7, with 8 bases aligning to TRBD1. This CDR3 comprises 15 residues. V was clipped by 5 bases and J by 2 bases; unmatched bases: 8. The germline V gene has CDR1 SGHTA and CDR2 FQGNSA. The DNA of the CDR3 is TGTGCCAGCAGCCGACAGGGGCCAAACCCCTACGAGCAGTACTTC. Translating it yields CASSRQGPNPYEQYF.

The chain combines TRBV29-1 with TRBJ2-6; 10 nucleotides agree with TRBD1. Germline V gene sequence: CDR1 SQVTM, CDR2 ANQGSEA. V gave up 6 bases and J gave up 4 bases; unmatched junction bases: 15. The CDR3 length is 18 residues. CDR3 loop: CSVATVDRGQGGANVLTF. For the CDR3, the DNA is TGCAGCGTCGCAACGGTCGACAGGGGGCAAGGAGGGGCCAACGTCCTGACTTTC.

The CDR3 here is CASSQSPINQPQHF. CDR3 sequence (DNA): TGCGCCAGCAGCCAATCCCCTATCAATCAGCCCCAGCATTTT. The chain combines TRBV4-1 with TRBJ1-5; D gene unclear. Trimming stripped 2 bases from V and 3 bases from J, with 8 bases between. This CDR3 contains 14 residues. Looked up from germline, CDR1 is MGHRA and CDR2 is YSYEKL.

By share, this clone counts as medium-sized (0.01 to 0.1%). The chain couples TRBV6-1 to TRBJ2-7; D might be TRBD1 (6 bases). V was cut by 3 bases and J by 0 bases, with 12 bases left in between. This CDR3 region has 15 residues. Germline V gives CDR1 MNHNS, CDR2 SASEGT. CDR3 in amino acids: CASSDGDTGSYEQYF. The DNA of the CDR3 is TGTGCCAGCAGTGACGGGGACACGGGCTCCTACGAGCAGTACTTC.

The chain is built from TRBV18 and TRBJ1-5; D is possibly TRBD1 (6 bases). Trimming shortened V by 3 bases and J by 3 bases, and 15 bases separated the two germline ends. This CDR3 has 16 residues. Looked up from germline, CDR1 is KGHSH and CDR2 is LQKENI. CDR3 residues: CASSPGVGGANQPQHF. The CDR3 DNA sequence: TGTGCCAGCTCACCGGGGGTAGGGGGAGCCAATCAGCCCCAGCATTTT.

The V and J genes are TRBV7-8 and TRBJ1-1; D possibly corresponds to TRBD1 (6 bases). The CDR3 totals 15 residues. CDR1 SGHVS and CDR2 FQNEAQ come from the germline V gene. Deletions cut 6 bases from V and 5 bases from J, with 19 bases between. The CDR3 DNA reads as TGTGCCAGCAGTCCCCGGCAGGGGCAAAGGACTGAAGCTTTCTTT. Translating it yields CASSPRQGQRTEAFF.

This clone occurred once. The rearrangement uses TRBV29-1 and TRBJ2-1; possibly TRBD1 for D (6 bases). Germline CDR1 reads SQVTM; CDR2 reads ANQGSEA. Trimming removed 5 bases at V and 3 bases at J, with 8 bases between. There are 12 residues in the CDR3. CDR3 amino acids: CSVSDSYNEQFF. CDR3 DNA sequence: TGCAGCGTTTCGGACAGCTACAATGAGCAGTTCTTC.

Written as DNA, the CDR3 is TGTGCCAGCAGTTATCAGGGGCTCGAGCAGTACTTC. This sequence encodes CASSYQGLEQYF. The V and J genes are TRBV6-5 and TRBJ2-7, with a possible D match to TRBD1 (6 bases). Germline V gene data show CDR1 as MNHEY and CDR2 as SVGAGI. V was trimmed by 3 bases and J by 6 bases, leaving 9 bases between them. The CDR3 totals 12 residues.

Written as DNA, the CDR3 is TGTGCCAGCAGTGAACTATCTGAAGCTTTCTTT. Amino acid sequence: CASSELSEAFF. The chain carries TRBV25-1 and TRBJ1-1; no firm D call. Trimming left V 2 bases short and J 6 bases short, with 4 bases between. The germline V gene has CDR1 MGHDK and CDR2 SYGVNS. The CDR3 is 11 amino acids.

This sequence joins TRBV4-1 and TRBJ2-5; maybe TRBD1 (7 bases). Looked up from germline, CDR1 is MGHRA and CDR2 is YSYEKL. V was cut by 1 base and J by 9 bases, with 21 bases left in between. The CDR3 runs 16 residues. The CDR3, as DNA: TGCGCCAGCAGCCAAGGGAGGGGGCAGACGGTAAGGGCCCAGTACTTC. Protein product: CASSQGRGQTVRAQYF.

The rearrangement links TRBV7-9 to TRBJ2-7; D unclear. Deletions cut 5 bases from V and 3 bases from J, with 14 bases between. The CDR3 loop spans 14 amino acids. In germline, CDR1 is SEHNR, CDR2 FQNEAQ (reference sequence). DNA of the CDR3: TGTGCCAGCAGCCCCCCCGGGCTAGTCTACGAGCAGTACTTC. This codes for CASSPPGLVYEQYF.

The chain links TRBV6-1 to TRBJ1-5, with D possibly TRBD1 on 5 matching bases. From germline, CDR1 is MNHNS and CDR2 SASEGT. This CDR3 comprises 14 residues. The V and J ends lost 2 bases and 11 bases respectively, with 16 bases between them. CDR3 protein: CASSELRGGRAQHF. As DNA, the CDR3 is TGTGCCAGCAGTGAACTCCGGGGCGGGAGGGCCCAGCATTTT.

V usage is TRBV7-6 and J usage is TRBJ1-3; D remains ambiguous. CDR3 length: 16 residues. Germline V CDR1 and CDR2: SGHVS, FNYEAQ. The ends were cut back, 0 bases at V and 9 bases at J, with 18 bases in the middle. The CDR3 region is CASSLAQAGLEGTIYF. The CDR3 DNA reads TGTGCCAGCAGCTTAGCGCAGGCTGGGCTGGAGGGCACCATATATTTT. Supplemented by reference TRBV7-6 and TRBJ1-3, the full variable domain reads GAGVSQSPRYKVTKRGQDVALRCDPISGHVSLYWYRQALGQGPEFLTYFNYEAQQDKSGLPNDRFSAERPEGSISTLTIQRTEQRDSAMYRCASSLAQAGLEGTIYFGEGSWLTVV.